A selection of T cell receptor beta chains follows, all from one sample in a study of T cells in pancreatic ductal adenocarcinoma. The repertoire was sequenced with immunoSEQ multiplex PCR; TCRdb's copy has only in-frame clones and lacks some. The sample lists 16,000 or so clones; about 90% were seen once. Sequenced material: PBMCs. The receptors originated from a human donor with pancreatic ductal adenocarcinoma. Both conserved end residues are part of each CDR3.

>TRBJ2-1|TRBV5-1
CASSLAWTTGNEQFF
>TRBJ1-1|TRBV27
CASSWDPTDLNTEAFF
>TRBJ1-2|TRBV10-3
CAISAPGGSANYGYTF
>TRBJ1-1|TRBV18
CASSPPGGQGRRGTEAFF
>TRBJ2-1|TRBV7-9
CAIQGELEQFF
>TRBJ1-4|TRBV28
CASTAQGAATNEKLFF
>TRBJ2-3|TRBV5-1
CASSLGASWTTDTQYF
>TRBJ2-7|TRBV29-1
CSVGTAGEQYF
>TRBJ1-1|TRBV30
CAWSSRLDTEAFF
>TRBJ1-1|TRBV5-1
CASSPTGNTEAFF
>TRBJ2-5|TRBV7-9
CASSLAAGSGVTQYF
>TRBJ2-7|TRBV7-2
CASSSGIGGGGGEQYF
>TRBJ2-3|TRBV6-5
CASRRDPGLDTQYF
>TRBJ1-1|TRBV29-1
CSVAPGALYTEAFF
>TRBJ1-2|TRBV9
CASSARAGAGYGYTF
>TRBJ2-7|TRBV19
CASSSRQGGFLEQYF
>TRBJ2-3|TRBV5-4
CASSLDSTDTQYF
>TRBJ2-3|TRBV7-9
CASSPRTSGRAEDTQYF
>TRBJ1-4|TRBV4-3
CASSQPPLNEKLFF
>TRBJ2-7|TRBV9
CASSGKGGRYEQYF
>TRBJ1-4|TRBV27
CASSLWGQGAGLTNEKLFF
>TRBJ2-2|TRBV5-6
CASSPRLGVDTGELFF
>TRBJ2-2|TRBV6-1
CASSEQGRILTGELFF
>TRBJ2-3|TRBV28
CASSLTGRLSTDTQYF
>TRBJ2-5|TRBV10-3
CAISDKGRSQETQYF
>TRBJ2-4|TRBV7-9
CASSPSGTGEVGKNIQYF
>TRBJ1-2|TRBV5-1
CASRTDRGGDGYTF
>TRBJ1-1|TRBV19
CATTGEVSEAFF
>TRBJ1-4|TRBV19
CASTSDGIATNEKLFF
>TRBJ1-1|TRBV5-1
CASSLPLFGTEAFF
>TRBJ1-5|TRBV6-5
CASSYWDRGRPAAQHF
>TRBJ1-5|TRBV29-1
CSVGENSNQPQHF
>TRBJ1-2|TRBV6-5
CASSYDRQGNYGYTF
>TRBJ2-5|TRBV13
CASSLTGLAGGPDEGQYF
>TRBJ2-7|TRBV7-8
CASSLGTSGRAISEQYF
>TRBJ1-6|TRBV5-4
CASSLAGGWDSPLHF
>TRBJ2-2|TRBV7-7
CASSFHGGTGELFF
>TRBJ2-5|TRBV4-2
CASSRDPGETQYF
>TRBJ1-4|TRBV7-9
CASSLARRGAPTNEKLFF
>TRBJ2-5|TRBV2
CASRAGTGVPGYQETQYF
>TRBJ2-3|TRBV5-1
CASSFGTGVDTQYF
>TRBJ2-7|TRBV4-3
CASSQDPVGTGPSEQYF
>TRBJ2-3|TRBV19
CASSISTSGGARTDTQYF
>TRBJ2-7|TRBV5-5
CASNPGDRGETYEQYF
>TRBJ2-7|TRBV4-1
CASSQDDLAGGPGDHEQYF